The 3 T cell receptor beta chains given below trace back to one sample, sequenced in a study of shared clonotypes between healthy human individuals (dated by TCRdb to about 2020). CD8 naive samples were CD45RO-negative cells positively selected for CCR7, giving a CD45RA+CCR7+ population that excluded TemRA cells. Receptor amplification or capture employed the immunoSEQ multiplex PCR assay. TCRdb stores this immuneACCESS table with in-frame sequences only. Part of the clones is absent; in the studies checked, under half of the shortfall reflects unresolved V genes, and no reason is known for the rest. A total of roughly 2,000,000 clones appear in this sample, less than 95% of them only once. The ten largest clones capture approximately 1.2% of the sample. The sequenced sample consisted of naive CD8+ T cells sorted from blood. Taken with the paper, the label for cell subset or site translates to: CD45RA+CCR7+. The receptors were sampled from a man younger than 35 in good health.

Details on this clone: Distinct nucleotide sequences in the sample also encode this CDR3. V and J are TRBV9 and TRBJ1-3; no clear D gene. The V end lost 3 bases, the J end lost 0 bases, and 7 bases lay between the germline ends. The germline V gene has CDR1 SGDLS and CDR2 YYNGEE. The CDR3 is 14 amino acids. Here the CDR3 DNA reads TGTGCCAGCAGCGAAGGGAGCTCTGGAAACACCATATATTTT. Translation gives CASSEGSSGNTIYF.

V usage is TRBV18 and J usage is TRBJ2-3; D unresolved. CDR3 length equals 15 residues. Trimming cost V 2 bases and J 3 bases, with 12 bases left between them. Germline V gives CDR1 KGHSH, CDR2 LQKENI. The CDR3 nucleotides read TGTGCCAGCTCACCAGAGTCTTCTGCGACAGATACGCAGTATTTT. Its translation: CASSPESSATDTQYF.

The V gene is TRBV7-9, the J gene TRBJ2-7; D not certain. This CDR3 comprises 16 residues. With 4 bases removed from V and 0 bases from J, the gap between germline ends came to 16 bases. Looked up from germline, CDR1 is SEHNR and CDR2 is FQNEAQ (reference sequence). CDR3 protein: CASSSPLGANSYEQYF. The CDR3 bases are TGTGCCAGCAGCTCTCCACTTGGTGCAAACTCCTACGAGCAGTACTTC. The variable domain in full, with the rest retrieved from reference TRBV7-9 and TRBJ2-7, is DTGVSQNPRHKITKRGQNVTFRCDPISEHNRLYWYRQTLGQGPEFLTYFQNEAQLEKSRLLSDRFSAERPKGSFSTLEIQRTEQGDSAMYLCASSSPLGANSYEQYFGPGTRLTVT.